One sample yielded the 32 T cell receptor beta chains listed below, sequenced in a study of a mutant IDH1 vaccine in newly diagnosed glioma. This table comes from immunoSEQ multiplex PCR, and its TCRdb copy is limited to in-frame clones, with some not included. The sample has tens of thousands of clones; about 80% are singletons. Time point given: baseline, week 1 (first vaccination visit). The treatment is: pre-vaccination baseline after standard-of-care therapy. Sequenced here: PBMCs, sampled from a glioma patient treated with radiotherapy, temozolomide or both. The receptors shown here come from a woman aged 40 to 50 with glioma.

CDR3 in DNA: TGCGCCAGCAGCCCACTGCCGGTCGGGACAGGGGTTACTGAAGCTTTCTTT. Protein product: CASSPLPVGTGVTEAFF. V is TRBV5-1 and J is TRBJ1-1; the match to TRBD1 covers 10 bases. The junction had 14 bases not matched to a gene; V was cut back by 4 bases and J by 5 bases. Germline V gene sequence: CDR1 SGHRS, CDR2 YFSETQ. This CDR3 has 17 residues.

The chain carries TRBV5-1 and TRBJ2-7; D may match TRBD1 or TRBD2 (5 bases each). V lost 0 bases and J 3 bases, leaving 10 bases between the germline ends. Germline V CDR1 and CDR2: SGHRS, YFSETQ. The CDR3 loop spans 14 amino acids. The CDR3 sequence is CASSLAGTHYEQYF. The CDR3 bases are TGCGCCAGCAGCTTGGCCGGGACCCACTACGAGCAGTACTTC.

This chain joins TRBV18 and TRBJ2-2; either TRBD1 or TRBD2 may supply D (5 bases each). CDR3 length: 15 residues. V gave up 2 bases and J gave up 5 bases, with 12 bases separating them. CDR1 is KGHSH, CDR2 LQKENI, per germline. The CDR3 nucleotides are TGTGCCAGCTCACCAACCGGGGCAGGGACCGGGGAGCTGTTTTTT. Residues: CASSPTGAGTGELFF.

CDR3 in amino acids: CASSTDRGHQPQHF. For the CDR3, the DNA is TGTGCCAGTAGTACCGACAGGGGACATCAGCCCCAGCATTTT. The chain joins TRBV19 to TRBJ1-5; 8 nucleotides line up with TRBD1. The CDR3 covers 14 residues. V was pared by 4 bases and J by 5 bases, with 4 bases of the junction left unmatched. CDR1 LNHDA and CDR2 SQIVND come from the germline V gene (reference sequence).

The chain combines TRBV2 with TRBJ2-1, with 7 bases matching TRBD2. The germline V gene has CDR1 SNHLY and CDR2 FYNNEI. This CDR3 is built from 14 residues. The V and J ends lost 7 bases and 6 bases, in that order; junction bases with no gene match: 9. The CDR3 sequence: CASTRGEASNEQFF. Here the CDR3 DNA reads TGTGCCAGCACTCGGGGGGAGGCCTCCAATGAGCAGTTCTTC.

The table lists this clone with a count of one. V usage is TRBV14 and J usage is TRBJ1-2; D not certain. V was cut by 4 bases and J by 2 bases, with 8 bases left in between. The germline CDR1 and CDR2 sequences are SGHDN and FVKESK. The CDR3 has 13 amino acids. The CDR3 is CASSPDINYGYTF. CDR3 DNA sequence: TGTGCCAGCAGCCCAGACATAAACTATGGCTACACCTTC.

This clone was seen more than once but under ten times. This rearrangement joins TRBV19 to TRBJ2-7, with D possibly matching TRBD2 (6 bases). The CDR3 is 13 residues long. V shed 8 bases and J shed 0 bases, with 11 bases lying between them. Germline V gene sequence: CDR1 LNHDA, CDR2 SQIVND (reference sequence). The CDR3 spells CASEEGPSYEQYF. CDR3 coding DNA: TGTGCCAGTGAGGAGGGCCCCTCCTACGAGCAGTACTTC.

This clone appeared a single time. This chain uses TRBV2 with TRBJ1-6, with no clear D. The CDR3 runs 15 residues. V lost 3 bases and J 7 bases, leaving 13 bases between the germline ends. Looked up from germline, CDR1 is SNHLY and CDR2 is FYNNEI. The CDR3 sequence is CASSEGLTGNSPLHF. Written as DNA, the CDR3 is TGTGCCAGCAGTGAGGGGTTGACTGGAAATTCACCCCTCCACTTT.

The chain is built from TRBV6-5 and TRBJ2-3; a possible D gene is TRBD2 (5 bases). V gave up 9 bases and J gave up 2 bases, with 15 bases separating them. The germline CDR1 and CDR2 sequences are MNHEY and SVGAGI. The CDR3 totals 14 residues. This CDR3 is CASSGSPDTDTQYF. The CDR3 coding sequence is TGTGCCAGTTCGGGGTCTCCGGACACAGATACGCAGTATTTT.

The chain couples TRBV10-3 to TRBJ1-5; D possibly corresponds to TRBD1 (6 bases). The CDR3 consists of 13 residues. Germline CDR1 is ENHRY and CDR2 is SYGVKD. V was cut by 0 bases and J by 6 bases, with 6 bases left in between. In DNA, the CDR3 is TGTGCCATCAGTGAGTCGACAGGTCAGCCCCAGCATTTT. Encoded protein: CAISESTGQPQHF.

By its share, this clone is medium-sized. This sequence joins TRBV4-1 and TRBJ1-1, with D maybe TRBD1 (5 bases). The CDR3 has 15 residues. V dropped 1 base and J dropped 4 bases, with 13 bases sitting between them. Germline-derived CDR1 and CDR2 are MGHRA and YSYEKL. The DNA of the CDR3 is TGCGCCAGCAGCCAAGCGGGGGGAGCTATCACTGAAGCTTTCTTT. Amino acids: CASSQAGGAITEAFF.

The V gene is TRBV6-1, the J gene TRBJ2-7; D gene uncertain. This CDR3 spans 14 amino acids. V lost 2 bases, J lost 0 bases, and 8 bases lay in between. CDR1 is MNHNS, CDR2 SASEGT, per germline. The CDR3 DNA follows: TGTGCCAGCAGTGAACAAGGACGCTCCTACGAGCAGTACTTC. Translated: CASSEQGRSYEQYF.

The chain joins TRBV9 to TRBJ1-2, with D hard to call. Germline V lookup: CDR1 SGDLS, CDR2 YYNGEE. The CDR3 is 13 residues long. The V gene lost 4 bases and the J gene lost 8 bases, with 15 bases spanning the gap. CDR3 nucleotide sequence: TGTGCCAGCAGCCCAGGACCCCTTCGCGGCTACACCTTC. This encodes CASSPGPLRGYTF.

This clone was seen once. V gene TRBV7-2 combines with J gene TRBJ2-1; 7 nucleotides line up with TRBD2. CDR1 is SGHTA and CDR2 is FQGNSA in the germline V gene. The CDR3 loop spans 14 amino acids. After removal of 8 bases from V and 8 bases from J, the junction contained 12 bases not matched to a gene. The chain's CDR3 is CASGRGLVIDEQFF. CDR3 DNA: TGTGCCAGCGGCCGAGGACTAGTTATTGATGAGCAGTTCTTC.

This clone turned up a few times. This rearrangement joins TRBV6-1 to TRBJ1-5, with D possibly being TRBD1 (6 bases). The CDR3 contains 18 residues. Trimming pared 2 bases from V and 7 bases from J, leaving 24 bases between. Germline CDR1 reads MNHNS; CDR2 reads SASEGT. The CDR3 loop is CASSENGGPYRERQPQHF. In nucleotides, the CDR3 is TGTGCCAGCAGTGAAAATGGTGGGCCCTACAGGGAAAGACAGCCCCAGCATTTT.

V and J are TRBV15 and TRBJ1-1, with TRBD1 as a possible D gene (5 bases). This CDR3 contains 17 residues. The V end lost 3 bases, the J end lost 0 bases, and 17 bases lay between the germline ends. Germline CDR1 is LNHNV and CDR2 is YYDKDF (reference sequence). CDR3 in amino acids: CATSRGLQVLMNTEAFF. The CDR3 DNA reads as TGTGCCACCAGCAGGGGTCTACAGGTCCTCATGAACACTGAAGCTTTCTTT.

V is TRBV9 and J is TRBJ1-1; maybe TRBD1 (6 bases). Trimming shortened V by 3 bases and J by 0 bases, and 12 bases separated the two germline ends. Germline loops: CDR1 SGDLS, CDR2 YYNGEE. The CDR3 is 15 residues long. The CDR3 sequence is CASSAPTGLNTEAFF. The CDR3 DNA reads TGTGCCAGCAGCGCACCCACAGGGCTGAACACTGAAGCTTTCTTT. The full variable domain, with the rest looked up from reference TRBV9 and TRBJ1-1, is DSGVTQTPKHLITATGQRVTLRCSPRSGDLSVYWYQQSLDQGLQFLIQYYNGEERAKGNILERFSAQQFPDLHSELNLSSLELGDSALYFCASSAPTGLNTEAFFGQGTRLTVV.

The chain combines TRBV5-1 with TRBJ2-7; 8 bases agree with TRBD1. The CDR3 spans 14 residues. Per the germline V gene, CDR1 is SGHRS and CDR2 is YFSETQ. J lost 2 bases, V lost 0 bases, and 1 base had no gene match. DNA for the CDR3: TGCGCCAGCAGCTTGGGGGACAGGACCTACGAGCAGTACTTC. This gives the protein CASSLGDRTYEQYF. The full variable domain, with the rest looked up from reference TRBV5-1 and TRBJ2-7, is KAGVTQTPRYLIKTRGQQVTLSCSPISGHRSVSWYQQTPGQGLQFLFEYFSETQRNKGNFPGRFSGRQFSNSRSEMNVSTLELGDSALYLCASSLGDRTYEQYFGPGTRLTVT.

V gene TRBV6-1 combines with J gene TRBJ1-2, with TRBD1 matching over 8 bases. Germline V gene data show CDR1 as MNHNS and CDR2 as SASEGT. The trim removed 8 bases at V and 5 bases at J, leaving 7 bases unmatched. The CDR3 spans 13 residues. CDR3 bases: TGTGCCAGCGATGAGACAGGGGTATATGGCTACACCTTC. Translated, it gives CASDETGVYGYTF.

J is TRBJ1-1 and V is TRBV5-1; possibly TRBD1 for D (5 bases). The CDR3 consists of 17 residues. Trimming pared 0 bases from V and 8 bases from J, leaving 23 bases between. Germline CDR1 reads SGHRS; CDR2 reads YFSETQ. The CDR3 DNA sequence: TGCGCCAGCAGCTTGGCCCGGCGGGGGGACGGGCCGTGGGAAGCTTTCTTT. It translates to CASSLARRGDGPWEAFF. Combining the CDR3 with reference TRBV5-1 and TRBJ1-1 gives the whole variable domain KAGVTQTPRYLIKTRGQQVTLSCSPISGHRSVSWYQQTPGQGLQFLFEYFSETQRNKGNFPGRFSGRQFSNSRSEMNVSTLELGDSALYLCASSLARRGDGPWEAFFGQGTRLTVV.

The V call is TRBV5-6, the J call TRBJ2-2; D is undetermined. V was clipped by 0 bases and J by 0 bases, with 12 bases between them. The germline V gene encodes CDR1 SGHDT and CDR2 YYEEEE. The CDR3 is 17 amino acids. The CDR3 is CASSLVGVSANTGELFF. The CDR3 bases are TGTGCCAGCAGCTTGGTGGGTGTGAGTGCGAACACCGGGGAGCTGTTTTTT.

This rearrangement joins TRBV19 to TRBJ2-1, with a weak D call TRBD2 (6 bases). Looked up from germline, CDR1 is LNHDA and CDR2 is SQIVND (reference sequence). CDR3 length equals 13 residues. V was shortened by 5 bases and J by 8 bases, with 13 bases between the two germline ends. CDR3 nucleotide sequence: TGTGCCAGTAGTCCCACTAGCTTTGATGAGCAGTTCTTC. Encoded protein: CASSPTSFDEQFF.

The V call is TRBV6-6, the J call TRBJ1-1, with D unclear. This CDR3 region has 16 residues. Germline CDR1 reads MNHNY; CDR2 reads SVGAGI (reference sequence). Trimming left V 7 bases short and J 4 bases short, with 22 bases between. The CDR3 coding sequence is TGTGCCAGCATTGAGACGGTGACCGCTGCTTCCACTGAAGCTTTCTTT. Translating gives CASIETVTAASTEAFF.

The V call is TRBV13, the J call TRBJ1-3, with D unclear. The V and J ends lost 3 bases and 1 base respectively, with 4 bases between them. The germline gives CDR1 PRHDT, CDR2 FYEKMQ (reference sequence). This CDR3 contains 13 residues. As DNA, the CDR3 is TGTGCCAGCAGCTTTTCTTCTGGAAACACCATATATTTT. The encoded protein is CASSFSSGNTIYF.

The chain couples TRBV5-6 to TRBJ1-4; 7 nucleotides match TRBD1. Germline V gives CDR1 SGHDT, CDR2 YYEEEE. Unmatched junction bases numbered 11, after V lost 5 bases and J lost 10 bases. CDR3 length: 14 amino acids. The CDR3 reads CASSLPQGVGKLFF. The CDR3 DNA follows: TGTGCCAGCAGTCTCCCCCAGGGGGTAGGAAAACTGTTTTTT.

In this sample, this clone turned up a few times. V and J are TRBV10-3 and TRBJ2-1; D gene uncertain. V was clipped by 1 base and J by 4 bases, with 8 bases between them. The germline V gene encodes CDR1 ENHRY and CDR2 SYGVKD. CDR3 length equals 14 residues. Here the CDR3 reads CAISELGSYNEQFF. CDR3 coding DNA: TGTGCCATCAGTGAGTTGGGATCTTACAATGAGCAGTTCTTC.

This clone ranks as medium-sized. The rearrangement joins TRBV30 to TRBJ1-4; no definite D call. V was trimmed by 3 bases and J by 5 bases, leaving 4 bases between them. Per germline, CDR1 GTSNPN and CDR2 SVGIG (reference sequence). This CDR3 has 11 amino acids. DNA for the CDR3: TGTGCCTGGAGCGGGAATGAAAAACTGTTTTTT. Its translation: CAWSGNEKLFF.

In its sample, this clone was seen once. V usage is TRBV10-3 and J usage is TRBJ2-7, with TRBD1 matching 10 bases. Germline lookup yields CDR1 ENHRY and CDR2 SYGVKD. CDR3 size: 14 residues. Trimming removed 6 bases from V and 2 bases from J; junction bases left unmatched: 4. The CDR3 reads CAISPDRGAYEQYF. The CDR3 DNA reads TGTGCCATCAGCCCGGACAGGGGGGCCTACGAGCAGTACTTC.

The rearrangement uses TRBV2 and TRBJ1-6, with no clear D. The CDR3 has 15 amino acids. Trimming removed 10 bases at V and 5 bases at J, with 18 bases between. Germline assignment: CDR1 SNHLY and CDR2 FYNNEI. The CDR3 sequence: CANEGSPSNNSPLHF. The CDR3 region has the DNA TGTGCCAATGAGGGAAGCCCGTCAAATAATTCACCCCTCCACTTT.

The chain is built from TRBV25-1 and TRBJ1-4, with 9 bases that match TRBD1. This CDR3 has 11 residues. In germline, CDR1 is MGHDK, CDR2 SYGVNS. The ends lost 4 bases at V and 15 bases at J; junction bases unmatched: 3. CDR3 DNA: TGTGCCAGCAGTGGGACAGGGGAGGTGTTTTTT. This sequence encodes CASSGTGEVFF.

This chain uses TRBV6-1 with TRBJ1-1; D is uncertain. CDR1 and CDR2 from the germline V gene are MNHNS and SASEGT. Trimming pared 4 bases from V and 0 bases from J, leaving 15 bases between. The CDR3 has 16 amino acids. The CDR3 sequence: CASSALPRTLNTEAFF. The CDR3 nucleotides read TGTGCCAGCAGTGCCCTACCGCGGACCCTGAACACTGAAGCTTTCTTT.

The genes are TRBV7-6 and TRBJ1-1; no firm D call. This CDR3 has 15 amino acids. V was trimmed by 2 bases and J by 0 bases, leaving 10 bases between them. The germline gives CDR1 SGHVS, CDR2 FNYEAQ. The CDR3 region is CASSLSPRMNTEAFF. CDR3 DNA: TGTGCCAGCAGCTTATCCCCCCGGATGAACACTGAAGCTTTCTTT. The full variable domain, in which reference TRBV7-6 and TRBJ1-1 provide the parts outside the CDR3, is GAGVSQSPRYKVTKRGQDVALRCDPISGHVSLYWYRQALGQGPEFLTYFNYEAQQDKSGLPNDRFSAERPEGSISTLTIQRTEQRDSAMYRCASSLSPRMNTEAFFGQGTRLTVV.